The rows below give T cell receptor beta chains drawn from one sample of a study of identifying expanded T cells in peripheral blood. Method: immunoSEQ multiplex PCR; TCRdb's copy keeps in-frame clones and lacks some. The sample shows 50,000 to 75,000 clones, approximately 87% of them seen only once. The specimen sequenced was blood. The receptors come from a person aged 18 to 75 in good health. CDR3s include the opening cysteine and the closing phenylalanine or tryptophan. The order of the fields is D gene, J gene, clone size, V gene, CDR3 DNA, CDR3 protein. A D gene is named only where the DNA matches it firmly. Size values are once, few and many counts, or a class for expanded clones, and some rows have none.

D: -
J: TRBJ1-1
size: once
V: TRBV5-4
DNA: TGTGCCAGCAGCTTGGATGCGAACACTGAAGCTTTCTTT
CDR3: CASSLDANTEAFF

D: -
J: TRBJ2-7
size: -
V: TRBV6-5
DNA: TGTGCCAGCAGGCGTATGTACGAGCAGTACTTC
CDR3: CASRRMYEQYF

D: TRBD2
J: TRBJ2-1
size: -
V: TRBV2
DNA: TGTGCCAGCAGTGAATTAGCGGGGACTTACAATGAGCAGTTCTTC
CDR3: CASSELAGTYNEQFF

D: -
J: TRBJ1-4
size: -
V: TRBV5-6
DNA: TGTGCCAGCAGCGCCAGGGCAAAACGTAATGAAAAACTGTTTTTT
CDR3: CASSARAKRNEKLFF

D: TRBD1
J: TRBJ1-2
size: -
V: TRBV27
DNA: TGTGCCAGCACCGCCCAGGGACAGGGAGTCTACACCTTC
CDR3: CASTAQGQGVYTF

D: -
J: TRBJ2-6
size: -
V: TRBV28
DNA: TGTGCCAGCAGTTCCTTGATCGTCCTTGGGGCCAACGTCCTGACTTTC
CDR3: CASSSLIVLGANVLTF

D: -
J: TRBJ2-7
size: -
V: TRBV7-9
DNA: TGTGCCAGCAGCTCCGGATTAATAAGCTACGAGCAGTACTTC
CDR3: CASSSGLISYEQYF

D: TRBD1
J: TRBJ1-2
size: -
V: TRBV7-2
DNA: TGTGCCAGCAGCCGGGACAGGGCTAACTATGGCTACACCTTC
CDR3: CASSRDRANYGYTF

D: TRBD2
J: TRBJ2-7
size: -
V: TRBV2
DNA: TGTGCCAGCAGTAGCGGGAGGGCACGGGAGCAGTACTTC
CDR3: CASSSGRAREQYF

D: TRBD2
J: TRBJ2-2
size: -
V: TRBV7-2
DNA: TGTGCCAGCAGCTTAGAGGTGGCGGGAGTGTTCATCGGGGAGCTGTTTTTT
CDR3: CASSLEVAGVFIGELFF

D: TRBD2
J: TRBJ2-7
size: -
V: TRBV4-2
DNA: TGTGCCAGCAGCCAAGAGGTAGCGGGCTACTACGAGCAGTACTTC
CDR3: CASSQEVAGYYEQYF

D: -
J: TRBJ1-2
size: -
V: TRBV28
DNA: TGTGCCAGCAGTTTTGAGGGGGTTTACTATGGCTACACCTTC
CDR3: CASSFEGVYYGYTF

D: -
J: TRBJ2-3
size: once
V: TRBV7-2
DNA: TGTGCCAGCAGCTTGGCCGGGGCGGGGAACACAGATACGCAGTATTTT
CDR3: CASSLAGAGNTDTQYF

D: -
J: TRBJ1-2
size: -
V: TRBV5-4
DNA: TGTGCCAGCAGCTTCGTGGGGGGGGAGAGCTATGGCTACACCTTC
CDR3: CASSFVGGESYGYTF

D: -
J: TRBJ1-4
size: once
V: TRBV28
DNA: TGTGCCAGCACGGGTAATGAAAAACTGTTTTTT
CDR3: CASTGNEKLFF

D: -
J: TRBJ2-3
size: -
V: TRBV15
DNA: TGTGCCACCGGCCGGAGGCTTATGACCACAGATACGCAGTATTTT
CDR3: CATGRRLMTTDTQYF

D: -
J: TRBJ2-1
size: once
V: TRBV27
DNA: TGTGCCAGCAGTTTACAGGGGCTCAATGAGCAGTTCTTC
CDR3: CASSLQGLNEQFF

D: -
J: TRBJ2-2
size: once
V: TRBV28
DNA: TGTGCCAGCAGTAGGGCAGGGAACACCGGGGAGCTGTTTTTT
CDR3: CASSRAGNTGELFF

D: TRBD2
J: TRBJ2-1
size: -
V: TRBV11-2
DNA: TGTGCCAGCAGCGCCCGACTAGCGGCTTACAATGAGCAGTTCTTC
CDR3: CASSARLAAYNEQFF

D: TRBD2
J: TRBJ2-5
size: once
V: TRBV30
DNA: TGTGCCTGGAGTGTATCCCGGGGGGGATTGGCGGAGACCCAGTACTTC
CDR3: CAWSVSRGGLAETQYF

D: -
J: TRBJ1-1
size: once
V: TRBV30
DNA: TGTGCCTGGAGGACGATCAGGACGGTGAGGAACACTGAAGCTTTCTTT
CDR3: CAWRTIRTVRNTEAFF

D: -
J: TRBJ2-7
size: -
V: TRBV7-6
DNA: TGTGCCAGCAGCCCCCGTGACAGGCGCTACGAGCAGTACTTC
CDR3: CASSPRDRRYEQYF

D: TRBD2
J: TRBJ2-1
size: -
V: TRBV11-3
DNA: TGTGCCAGCAGCTTAGCGGGAGGGGGTCTGGATGAGCAGTTCTTC
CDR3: CASSLAGGGLDEQFF

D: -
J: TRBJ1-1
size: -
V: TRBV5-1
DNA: TGCGCCAGCAGCTTGGGGATGAACACTGAAGCTTTCTTT
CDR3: CASSLGMNTEAFF

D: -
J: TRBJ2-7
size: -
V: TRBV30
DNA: TGTGCCTGGAGTGTGACGGGCGACGAGCAGTACTTC
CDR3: CAWSVTGDEQYF

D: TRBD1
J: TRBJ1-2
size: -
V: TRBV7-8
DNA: TGTGCCAGCAGCCTCCGGGACAGGGGTCTCTATGGCTACACCTTC
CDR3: CASSLRDRGLYGYTF

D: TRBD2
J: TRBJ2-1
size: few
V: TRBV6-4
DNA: TGTGCCAGCAGTGACGACGGGGGGGCCTACAATGAGCAGTTCTTC
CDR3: CASSDDGGAYNEQFF

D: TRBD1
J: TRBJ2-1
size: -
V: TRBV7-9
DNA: TGTGCCGGGGCGGGACAGGGTCGGTTTTATGAGCAGTTCTTC
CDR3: CAGAGQGRFYEQFF

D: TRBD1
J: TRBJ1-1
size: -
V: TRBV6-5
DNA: TGTGCCAGCGGACAGGCGCCGAACACTGAAGCTTTCTTT
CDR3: CASGQAPNTEAFF

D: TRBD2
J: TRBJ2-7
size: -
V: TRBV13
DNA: TGTGCCAGCAGCTTTAGCGGGGGGGCAATTGAGCAGTACTTC
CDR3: CASSFSGGAIEQYF

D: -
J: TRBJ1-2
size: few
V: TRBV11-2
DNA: TGTGCCAGCAGCTTAGGAGGGGTACTAGATGGCTACACCTTC
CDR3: CASSLGGVLDGYTF

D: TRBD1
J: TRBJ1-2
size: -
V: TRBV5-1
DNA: TGCGCCAGCAGCAGACAGGGGGGATCTAACTATGGCTACACCTTC
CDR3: CASSRQGGSNYGYTF

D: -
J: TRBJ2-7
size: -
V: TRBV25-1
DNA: TGTGCCAGCAGTTTAAGCTCCTACGAGCAGTACTTC
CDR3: CASSLSSYEQYF

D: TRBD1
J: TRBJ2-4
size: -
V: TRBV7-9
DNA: TGTGCCAGCACGACCTTCGCTTTGGGACAGGGGGAGACCAAAAACATTCAGTACTTC
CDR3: CASTTFALGQGETKNIQYF

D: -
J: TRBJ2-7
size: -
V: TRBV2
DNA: TGTGCCAGCAGCTCCGGCGGGAACTACGAGCAGTACTTC
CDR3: CASSSGGNYEQYF

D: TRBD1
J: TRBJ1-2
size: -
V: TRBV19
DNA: TGTGCCAGTAGTACCGGACAGGCGACTGGCTACACCTTC
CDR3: CASSTGQATGYTF

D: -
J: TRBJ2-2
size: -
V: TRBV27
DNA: TGTGCCAGCAGTTTAGGCCCCAACACCGGGGAGCTGTTTTTT
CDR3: CASSLGPNTGELFF

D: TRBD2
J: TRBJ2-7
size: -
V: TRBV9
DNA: TGTGCCAGCAGCGTAGGGACTAGCGGGGGCGCAAGCTCCTACGAGCAGTACTTC
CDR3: CASSVGTSGGASSYEQYF

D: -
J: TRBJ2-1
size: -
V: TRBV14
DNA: TGTGCCAGCAGCCAAGCGTATGAGCAGTTCTTC
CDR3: CASSQAYEQFF

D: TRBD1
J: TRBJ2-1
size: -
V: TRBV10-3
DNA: TGTGCCCTCGACAGGGAAAGTACTCCCGATTACTACAATGAGCAGTTCTTC
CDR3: CALDRESTPDYYNEQFF

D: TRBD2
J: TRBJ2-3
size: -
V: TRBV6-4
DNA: TGTGCCAGCAGTGACTCGACTAGCGGGGGCACAGATACGCAGTATTTT
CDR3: CASSDSTSGGTDTQYF

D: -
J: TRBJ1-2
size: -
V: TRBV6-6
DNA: TGTGCCAGCAGTTCGACAGGAAACTATGGCTACACCTTC
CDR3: CASSSTGNYGYTF

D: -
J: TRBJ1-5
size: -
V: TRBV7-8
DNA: TGTGCCAGCAGCCACCTATATAGCAATCAGCCCCAGCATTTT
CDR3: CASSHLYSNQPQHF

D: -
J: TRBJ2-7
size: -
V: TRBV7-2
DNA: TGTGCCAGCAGCCTCACAGGGTCACAGTACTTC
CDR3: CASSLTGSQYF

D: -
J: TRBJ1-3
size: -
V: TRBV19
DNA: TGTGCCAGTAGTATTGGACCTAGACCTCTGAGCGGTGGAAACACCATATATTTT
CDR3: CASSIGPRPLSGGNTIYF

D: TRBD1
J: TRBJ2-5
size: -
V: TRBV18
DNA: TGTGCCCCCCAAGACAGGGACCAGTACTTC
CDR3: CAPQDRDQYF

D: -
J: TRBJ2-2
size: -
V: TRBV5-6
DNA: TGTGCCAGCAGCCAAACTGAAGGGGAGCTGTTTTTT
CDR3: CASSQTEGELFF

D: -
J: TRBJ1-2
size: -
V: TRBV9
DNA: TGTGCCAGCAGCGTAGGGGCAGACTATGGCTACACCTTC
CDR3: CASSVGADYGYTF